This T cell receptor beta chain stems from a study of Ad26.COV2.S vaccination and SARS-CoV-2 variants. Study outcomes and limitations: Measures of TCR breadth and depth may have fallen short of total T cell responses.

Specified treatment: about 20 received Ad26.COV2.S at low or high dose, single or two shots; about 5 received placebo; per-sample allocation not given. The samples were gathered on day 63 after the first injection of vaccine or placebo. Points on this clone: What it binds is not known.

The V and J ends lost 3 bases and 14 bases respectively, with 19 bases between them. This CDR3 has 14 residues. Germline V gene lookup returns CDR1 KGHSH and CDR2 LQKENI. The protocol was immunoSEQ multiplex PCR, while the TCRdb copy is restricted to in-frame clones and leaves out a portion. This sample has some 300,000 clones, with about 86% found just once. The J gene is TRBJ2-2, the V gene TRBV18; D is ambiguous. The material was peripheral blood, obtained in a trial of Ad26.COV2.S vaccine versus placebo. This clonotype originated in a person between 18 and 60 years old who received the Ad26.COV2.S COVID-19 vaccine or a placebo. The CDR3 sequence is CASSPPSAKFRLFF. The CDR3, as DNA: TGTGCCAGCTCACCTCCATCGGCGAAATTTCGACTGTTTTTT.